The 12 T cell receptor beta chains reported below all come from one sample, sequenced in a study of shared clonotypes between healthy human individuals. CD45RO negativity and positive selection for CCR7 defined naive CD8 cells, a population that excluded terminally differentiated effector memory CD45RA+ cells. Clones were sequenced by immunoSEQ multiplex PCR, and TCRdb holds only the in-frame ones, with some missing. The sample has about 2 million clones; about 95% are singletons. Sequencing input: naive CD8+ T cells sorted from blood. Source of these receptors: a man aged 18 to 30 in good health.

The chain links TRBV9 to TRBJ1-3, with 9 bases aligning to TRBD1. The V gene end was trimmed by 0 bases and the J gene end by 4 bases; junction bases not matched to a gene: 2. Germline loops: CDR1 SGDLS, CDR2 YYNGEE. The CDR3 spans 15 residues. CDR3 residues: CASSVGTGVGNTIYF. The CDR3 DNA reads as TGTGCCAGCAGCGTAGGGACAGGGGTAGGAAACACCATATATTTT.

The CDR3 loop is CASRQVSGQPQHF. DNA of the CDR3: TGTGCCAGCAGGCAGGTATCCGGACAGCCCCAGCATTTT. The V and J genes are TRBV2 and TRBJ1-5; the D is unclear. The CDR3 spans 13 residues. Per germline, CDR1 SNHLY and CDR2 FYNNEI. Deletions cut 6 bases from V and 7 bases from J, with 13 bases between.

The chain combines TRBV28 with TRBJ2-7; the D gene is possibly TRBD2 (5 bases). Germline CDR1 and CDR2: MDHEN and SYDVKM. This CDR3 has 14 residues. V was trimmed by 7 bases and J by 7 bases, leaving 20 bases between them. CDR3 protein: CASTHAGTLLEQYF. The CDR3 DNA sequence: TGTGCCAGCACCCATGCGGGTACTCTATTGGAGCAGTACTTC.

The chain has TRBV29-1 and TRBJ2-7, with 8 nucleotides matching TRBD1. V trimming: 1 base; J trimming: 1 base; junction bases outside the gene matches: 6. The length of the CDR3 is 15 residues. Germline V gene lookup returns CDR1 SQVTM and CDR2 ANQGSEA. As DNA, the CDR3 is TGCAGCGTTGAAGCCACCCGACAGGGGTCCTACGAGCAGTACTTC. Amino acid sequence: CSVEATRQGSYEQYF.

This chain connects TRBV11-3 to TRBJ2-3; D is perhaps TRBD2 (5 bases). This CDR3 has 16 residues. Between the trimmed V and J ends, which lost 1 base and 0 bases, there was a span of 11 bases. Germline V gene sequence: CDR1 SGHNT, CDR2 YENEEA. For the CDR3, the DNA is TGTGCCAGCAGCTTAGGCGGACTGGTCAGCACAGATACGCAGTATTTT. This gives the protein CASSLGGLVSTDTQYF.

Only a few counts were recorded for this clone. The chain uses TRBV9 and TRBJ1-5; TRBD1 might be the D (5 bases). V dropped 4 bases and J dropped 4 bases, with 9 bases sitting between them. Germline V CDR1 and CDR2: SGDLS, YYNGEE. This CDR3 is built from 13 residues. The CDR3: CASSPGGNQPQHF. The CDR3 region has the DNA TGTGCCAGCAGCCCCGGGGGGAATCAGCCCCAGCATTTT.

The chain has TRBV7-9 and TRBJ2-7; TRBD1 matches at 7 bases. The germline V gene encodes CDR1 SEHNR and CDR2 FQNEAQ (reference sequence). The length of the CDR3 is 14 residues. V dropped 4 bases and J dropped 5; count of bases not matched to a gene: 8. This CDR3 is CASSSRDSWHEQYF. The CDR3 nucleotides are TGTGCCAGCAGCTCCCGGGACAGCTGGCACGAGCAGTACTTC.

The chain combines TRBV18 with TRBJ2-7, with 9 bases aligning to TRBD1. The CDR3 is 14 residues long. Germline V gives CDR1 KGHSH, CDR2 LQKENI. The V and J ends lost 3 bases and 5 bases, in that order; junction bases with no gene match: 5. CDR3 in DNA: TGTGCCAGCTCACCTGGGACAGGGTGGAACGAGCAGTACTTC. This gives the protein CASSPGTGWNEQYF.

V gene TRBV13 combines with J gene TRBJ1-3; D might be TRBD1 (5 bases). Per germline, CDR1 PRHDT and CDR2 FYEKMQ (reference sequence). The V end was cut by 5 bases, the J end by 2 bases, with 13 bases between. The CDR3 covers 15 residues. CDR3 residues: CASSLGGDTGNTIYF. The CDR3 region has the DNA TGTGCCAGCAGCCTCGGAGGGGATACTGGAAACACCATATATTTT.

The V and J genes are TRBV14 and TRBJ2-7, with 7 bases identical to TRBD2. This CDR3 has 14 amino acids. Trimming removed 2 bases from V and 1 base from J; junction bases left unmatched: 2. From germline, CDR1 is SGHDN and CDR2 FVKESK. The CDR3 is CASSQRDYSYEQYF. CDR3 nucleotide sequence: TGTGCCAGCAGCCAACGGGACTATTCCTACGAGCAGTACTTC.

The J gene is TRBJ2-7, the V gene TRBV7-9; TRBD2 agrees at 12 bases. The CDR3 consists of 16 residues. V dropped 4 bases and J dropped 1; count of bases not matched to a gene: 5. The germline V gene encodes CDR1 SEHNR and CDR2 FQNEAQ (reference sequence). The CDR3 bases are TGTGCCAGCAGCTGGACTAGCGGGGATGGGTCCTACGAGCAGTACTTC. This translates into CASSWTSGDGSYEQYF.

This rearrangement joins TRBV23-1 to TRBJ1-2, with a tentative D call TRBD1 (6 bases). TRBV23-1 counts as an open reading frame of uncertain function. V lost 11 bases, J lost 7 bases, and 20 bases lay in between. This CDR3 contains 13 residues. The CDR3 reads CAGGTRGAGGYTF. For the CDR3, the DNA is TGCGCCGGCGGGACACGAGGGGCTGGTGGCTACACCTTC.